These 10 T cell receptor beta chains were sequenced from one sample in a study of blood T cell repertoires in COVID-19. Using immunoSEQ multiplex PCR, the repertoire was profiled, and TCRdb retains in-frame clones only, with some absent. There are more than 95,000 clones in the sample; 85% to 90% occur only once, and 4.5% to 5.5% lies in the top ten. Sample: peripheral blood. Source of these receptors: a human donor in a cohort sampled during active COVID-19.

The chain is built from TRBV5-1 and TRBJ2-7, with 9 bases that match TRBD1. Germline CDR1 and CDR2: SGHRS and YFSETQ. J gave up 6 bases and V 0 bases, and 4 bases lay outside the gene matches. The length of the CDR3 is 14 residues. CDR3 sequence reads: CASSLATGGTEQYF. DNA for the CDR3: TGCGCCAGCAGCTTGGCGACAGGGGGTACCGAGCAGTACTTC.

The CDR3 DNA reads as TGTGCCACCAGCACTACAGGGAGCAATCAGCCCCAGCATTTT. It codes for CATSTTGSNQPQHF. The J gene is TRBJ1-5, the V gene TRBV15; a weak D match, TRBD1 (6 bases). Trimming removed 4 bases from V and 1 base from J, with 8 bases in between. The CDR3 is 14 amino acids. The germline CDR1 and CDR2 sequences are LNHNV and YYDKDF (reference sequence).

The chain couples TRBV21-1 to TRBJ2-5; the tabulated D call, TRBD1, remains unverified against the DNA. TRBV21-1 is designated a pseudogene. This CDR3 has 15 amino acids. DNA of the CDR3: TGTGCCAGCAGCAAAGCGCCAGGGGTTGGTGAGACCCAGTACTTC. This translates into CASSKAPGVGETQYF.

The chain carries TRBV10-3 and TRBJ1-1, with TRBD1 as a possible D gene (6 bases). CDR3 size: 13 residues. Trimming left V 6 bases short and J 2 bases short, with 10 bases between. The germline V gene has CDR1 ENHRY and CDR2 SYGVKD. CDR3 protein: CAIRWTENTEAFF. CDR3 nucleotide sequence: TGTGCCATCAGGTGGACAGAAAACACTGAAGCTTTCTTT.

This chain connects TRBV6-5 to TRBJ2-3; 9 bases are a match to TRBD2. V shed 4 bases and J 5 bases; nucleotides not matched to a gene: 10. The CDR3 has 16 amino acids. The germline V gene encodes CDR1 MNHEY and CDR2 SVGAGI. As DNA, the CDR3 is TGTGCCAGCAGTTCTCCGGGACTAGCAACGGAAGATACGCAGTATTTT. As protein: CASSSPGLATEDTQYF.

The chain combines TRBV5-1 with TRBJ1-3, with TRBD1 as a possible D gene (5 bases). CDR1 and CDR2 from the germline V gene are SGHRS and YFSETQ. The length of the CDR3 is 15 residues. The ends were cut back, 4 bases at V and 3 bases at J, with 14 bases in the middle. CDR3 DNA: TGCGCCAGCAGCGTCCAGGGAGGGGATGGAAACACCATATATTTT. It is translated as CASSVQGGDGNTIYF.

CDR3 DNA sequence: TGTGCCAGCAGCCCAGCCAGGGACTATGGCTACACCTTC. This translates into CASSPARDYGYTF. The J gene is TRBJ1-2, the V gene TRBV14; perhaps TRBD1 as D (5 bases). Germline loops: CDR1 SGHDN, CDR2 FVKESK. The V and J ends lost 4 bases and 3 bases respectively, with 9 bases between them. The CDR3 runs 13 residues.

V gene TRBV10-2 combines with J gene TRBJ2-5; 7 bases map to TRBD2. This CDR3 is built from 13 residues. Germline CDR1 and CDR2: WSHSY and SAAADI. With V trimmed by 8 bases and J by 4 bases, 7 bases remained unmatched. CDR3 protein: CASRGGEGETQYF. The CDR3 DNA reads as TGCGCCAGCCGTGGGGGGGAGGGAGAGACCCAGTACTTC.

In its sample, this clone was seen once. This rearrangement joins TRBV7-8 to TRBJ2-7; the D gene is possibly TRBD2 (5 bases). The CDR3 consists of 14 residues. Per the germline V gene, CDR1 is SGHVS and CDR2 is FQNEAQ. V was shortened by 8 bases and J by 2 bases, with 16 bases between the two germline ends. DNA for the CDR3: TGTGCCAGCCCCCCCGGGGTTGCAGCCTACGAGCAGTACTTC. Translated, it gives CASPPGVAAYEQYF.

The genes are TRBV12-3 or TRBV12-4 and TRBJ2-3; D is unresolved. V lost 6 bases to trimming and J lost 4 bases, with 8 bases between them. The CDR3 covers 12 residues. CDR3 bases: TGTGCCAGCAGCGTCCTTCCAGATACGCAGTATTTT. Its translation: CASSVLPDTQYF.